Each of the 25 T cell receptor beta chains below was sequenced from the same sample in a study of blood T cell repertoires in COVID-19. Generated by immunoSEQ multiplex PCR, the TCRdb table keeps only in-frame clones and is missing some. The sample shows 270,000 or so clones, approximately 86% of them seen only once. The sequenced material came from peripheral blood. The receptors stem from a woman aged 18-29 years with acute or convalescent COVID-19.

V gene TRBV3-1 (or the pseudogene TRBV3-2) combines with J gene TRBJ2-1, with TRBD2 matching 7 bases. V lost 7 bases, J lost 7 bases, and 19 bases stayed unmatched. The CDR3 is 17 amino acids. Germline CDR1 reads LGHDT; CDR2 reads YNNKEL (reference sequence). The CDR3 bases are TGTGCCAGCACCCCTAGCGGCACCCCGGGCTGGCAGAATGAGCAGTTCTTC. This gives the protein CASTPSGTPGWQNEQFF.

The rearrangement joins TRBV5-1 to TRBJ2-2; 7 bases are shared with TRBD1. Germline V gives CDR1 SGHRS, CDR2 YFSETQ. V lost 3 bases and J lost 6; bases outside the gene matches: 8. This CDR3 spans 15 amino acids. In nucleotides, the CDR3 is TGCGCCAGCAGCTCGCCGGGACAGCTAGCCGGGGAGCTGTTTTTT. It codes for CASSSPGQLAGELFF.

This clone was observed once. This chain links TRBV30 with TRBJ2-7, with 7 bases matching TRBD1. The CDR3 consists of 14 residues. Germline V gives CDR1 GTSNPN, CDR2 SVGIG (reference sequence). With V trimmed by 1 base and J by 1 base, 4 bases remained unmatched. DNA of the CDR3: TGTGCCTGGAGTGAGGCAGGGGGTTCCTACGAGCAGTACTTC. This codes for CAWSEAGGSYEQYF. Full variable domain (remainder filled in from reference TRBV30 and TRBJ2-7): SQTIHQWPATLVQPVGSPLSLECTVEGTSNPNLYWYRQAAGRGLQLLFYSVGIGQISSEVPQNLSASRPQDRQFILSSKKLLLSDSGFYLCAWSEAGGSYEQYFGPGTRLTVT.

This chain uses TRBV5-1 with TRBJ1-3, with 7 bases lining up with TRBD1. The CDR3 totals 18 residues. The V segment lost 1 base and the J segment 0 bases; nucleotides outside the gene matches: 10. The germline gives CDR1 SGHRS, CDR2 YFSETQ. The CDR3 bases are TGCGCCAGCAGCTTGTTCCACAGGGGCACCGGCTCTGGAAACACCATATATTTT. Translated: CASSLFHRGTGSGNTIYF.

The chain has TRBV15 and TRBJ2-3; no clear D gene. This CDR3 spans 16 amino acids. Trimming shortened V by 3 bases and J by 0 bases, and 13 bases separated the two germline ends. From germline, CDR1 is LNHNV and CDR2 YYDKDF (reference sequence). In DNA form, the CDR3 reads TGTGCCACCAGCAGGGGTGAACAGTATAGCACAGATACGCAGTATTTT. Translation: CATSRGEQYSTDTQYF.

This sequence joins TRBV4-1 and TRBJ1-4; TRBD1 might be the D (6 bases). With 2 bases removed from V and 8 bases from J, the gap between germline ends came to 15 bases. CDR3 length: 15 amino acids. The V gene's germline CDR1 is MGHRA and CDR2 YSYEKL. The CDR3 sequence: CASSQPNRVGEKLFF. CDR3 in DNA: TGCGCCAGCAGCCAACCAAACAGGGTAGGGGAAAAACTGTTTTTT.

The genes are TRBV10-3 and TRBJ2-3; D unresolved. In germline, CDR1 is ENHRY, CDR2 SYGVKD. CDR3 length: 11 residues. Trimming pared 8 bases from V and 6 bases from J, leaving 9 bases between. This CDR3 reads CAILSVDTQYF. The CDR3 DNA follows: TGTGCCATCCTTTCGGTCGATACGCAGTATTTT.

This clone was observed once. The V call is TRBV7-9, the J call TRBJ2-1, with D possibly matching TRBD2 (7 bases). V was shortened by 5 bases and J by 12 bases, with 20 bases between the two germline ends. This CDR3 is 14 amino acids long. The germline V gene has CDR1 SEHNR and CDR2 FQNEAQ (reference sequence). This CDR3 is CASSRHGGPTGQFF. CDR3 bases: TGTGCCAGCAGCCGTCACGGGGGGCCTACGGGGCAGTTCTTC.

This clone was seen only a few times. The chain links TRBV6-2 or TRBV6-3 to TRBJ1-1; maybe TRBD1 (6 bases). Germline CDR1 MNHEY, CDR2 SVGEGT. This CDR3 has 13 residues. Trimming took 7 bases from V and 1 from J, leaving 10 bases between them. The CDR3 reads CASIPTGNTEAFF. CDR3 nucleotides: TGTGCCAGCATCCCGACAGGGAACACTGAAGCTTTCTTT.

This CDR3 reads CASSQAGGKERAGELFF. CDR3 sequence (DNA): TGCGCCAGCAGCCAAGCCGGGGGTAAAGAAAGGGCCGGGGAGCTGTTTTTT. V gene TRBV4-3 combines with J gene TRBJ2-2, with D possibly matching TRBD2 (6 bases). The CDR3 sequence is 17 residues long. The germline gives CDR1 LGHNA, CDR2 YSLEER. V dropped 1 base and J dropped 6 bases, with 18 bases sitting between them.

In its sample, this clone was seen once. The chain has TRBV5-6 and TRBJ1-6, with D maybe TRBD1 (5 bases). This CDR3 contains 14 residues. The germline V and J ends were trimmed by 0 bases and 8 bases, with 9 bases remaining between them. Per the germline V gene, CDR1 is SGHDT and CDR2 is YYEEEE. DNA for the CDR3: TGTGCCAGCAGCTTGGTGGGGGGGGATTCACCCCTCCACTTT. This codes for CASSLVGGDSPLHF.

This clone has only a few counts. This chain's CDR3 is CASGGSTGELFF. The CDR3 DNA reads TGTGCCAGTGGGGGCAGCACCGGGGAGCTGTTTTTT. This chain connects TRBV7-3 to TRBJ2-2; the D gene is possibly TRBD1 (6 bases). Trimming took off 9 bases at V and 4 bases at J, with 9 bases between the two ends. CDR3 length equals 12 residues. Germline V lookup: CDR1 SGHTA, CDR2 FQGTGA.

The J gene is TRBJ2-7, the V gene TRBV7-9; a possible D gene is TRBD2 (6 bases). Germline V gene lookup returns CDR1 SEHNR and CDR2 FQNEAQ (reference sequence). The CDR3 totals 16 residues. Trimming took off 5 bases at V and 0 bases at J, with 17 bases between the two ends. DNA of the CDR3: TGTGCCAGCAGCCTAGGATTGGGGGAGGCCTCCTACGAGCAGTACTTC. This encodes CASSLGLGEASYEQYF.

CDR3 residues: CASTRYDRGDQPQHF. The CDR3 DNA reads TGTGCCAGCACCCGGTACGACAGGGGTGATCAGCCCCAGCATTTT. V usage is TRBV6-5 and J usage is TRBJ1-5; 8 bases align to TRBD1. CDR3 length: 15 amino acids. Trimming at V came to 7 bases and at J to 5 bases, leaving 10 bases not matched to a gene. The germline CDR1 and CDR2 sequences are MNHEY and SVGAGI.

The chain combines TRBV5-1 with TRBJ1-2; 9 nucleotides line up with TRBD1. This CDR3 has 14 amino acids. Per the germline V gene, CDR1 is SGHRS and CDR2 is YFSETQ. V lost 0 bases, J lost 8 bases, and 5 bases stayed unmatched. The CDR3 DNA follows: TGCGCCAGCAGCTTGGACGGGACAGGGTACGGCTACACCTTC. Amino acid sequence: CASSLDGTGYGYTF.

The chain links TRBV19 to TRBJ2-1, with 7 bases identical to TRBD2. Germline V gene lookup returns CDR1 LNHDA and CDR2 SQIVND (reference sequence). There are 16 residues in the CDR3. The J segment lost 6 bases and the V segment lost 1 base, leaving 9 bases of the junction unmatched. The CDR3 sequence: CASSIVPGGSINEQFF. CDR3 DNA: TGTGCCAGTAGTATAGTACCGGGAGGCTCGATCAATGAGCAGTTCTTC.

This clone was seen more than once but under ten times. CDR3 region: CSVSAGTVMNTEAFF. The CDR3 DNA is TGCAGCGTTTCAGCAGGGACAGTCATGAACACTGAAGCTTTCTTT. The V and J genes are TRBV29-1 and TRBJ1-1; 7 nucleotides line up with TRBD1. The CDR3 totals 15 residues. The trim removed 5 bases at V and 0 bases at J, leaving 9 bases unmatched. Germline assignment: CDR1 SQVTM and CDR2 ANQGSEA.

This rearrangement joins TRBV6-5 to TRBJ1-4; TRBD1 might be the D (5 bases). This CDR3 spans 15 amino acids. Between the trimmed V and J ends, which lost 3 bases and 5 bases, there was a span of 13 bases. CDR1 and CDR2 from the germline V gene are MNHEY and SVGAGI. CDR3 bases: TGTGCCAGCAGTTATCAGGGTACAGCGAATGAAAAACTGTTTTTT. Translated: CASSYQGTANEKLFF.

This clone was detected once. The chain uses TRBV6-2 or TRBV6-3 and TRBJ1-1; D is possibly TRBD1 (5 bases). V dropped 2 bases and J dropped 2 bases, with 15 bases sitting between them. The germline V gene encodes CDR1 MNHEY and CDR2 SVGEGT. The CDR3 totals 16 residues. CDR3 nucleotide sequence: TGTGCCAGCAGTTACCTTGCGGGGCAGGCTAACACTGAAGCTTTCTTT. Its protein product is CASSYLAGQANTEAFF.

The rearrangement links TRBV10-1 to TRBJ1-3, with a tentative D call TRBD1 (6 bases). The V and J ends lost 5 bases and 4 bases respectively, with 9 bases between them. Germline-derived CDR1 and CDR2 are WNHNN and SYGVQD (reference sequence). The length of the CDR3 is 13 residues. This CDR3 is CASSNDRGNTIYF. CDR3 DNA sequence: TGCGCCAGCAGTAACGACAGGGGAAACACCATATATTTT.

V usage is TRBV15 and J usage is TRBJ2-7, with D tentatively TRBD2 (6 bases). Per the germline V gene, CDR1 is LNHNV and CDR2 is YYDKDF (reference sequence). Between the trimmed V and J ends, which lost 0 bases and 2 bases, there was a span of 14 bases. This CDR3 is built from 16 residues. The CDR3 region is CATSRETGTQAYEQYF. In DNA, the CDR3 is TGTGCCACCAGCAGAGAAACCGGGACTCAAGCCTACGAGCAGTACTTC. The complete variable domain, with remaining parts taken from reference TRBV15 and TRBJ2-7, reads DAMVIQNPRYQVTQFGKPVTLSCSQTLNHNVMYWYQQKSSQAPKLLFHYYDKDFNNEADTPDNFQSRRPNTSFCFLDIRSPGLGDTAMYLCATSRETGTQAYEQYFGPGTRLTVT.

This chain connects TRBV7-8 to TRBJ1-6; TRBD1 aligns across 12 bases. The CDR3 contains 21 residues. With V trimmed by 1 base and J by 5 bases, 15 bases remained unmatched. In germline, CDR1 is SGHVS, CDR2 FQNEAQ. In nucleotides, the CDR3 is TGTGCCAGCAGCTTAGGAGAACCGGGACAGGGGGCCTGGTTGGATAATTCACCCCTCCACTTT. This translates into CASSLGEPGQGAWLDNSPLHF.

V and J are TRBV9 and TRBJ2-5; 9 bases fit TRBD1. The junction had 15 bases not matched to a gene; V was cut back by 7 bases and J by 5 bases. CDR3 length: 16 residues. Germline loops: CDR1 SGDLS, CDR2 YYNGEE. The CDR3 DNA reads as TGTGCCAGCGCTAAGACTGGGACAGGGTGGGGGGAGACCCAGTACTTC. Translated: CASAKTGTGWGETQYF. Full variable domain (remainder filled in from reference TRBV9 and TRBJ2-5): DSGVTQTPKHLITATGQRVTLRCSPRSGDLSVYWYQQSLDQGLQFLIQYYNGEERAKGNILERFSAQQFPDLHSELNLSSLELGDSALYFCASAKTGTGWGETQYFGPGTRLLVL.

The chain combines TRBV10-3 with TRBJ2-5, with 7 bases matching TRBD2. J lost 1 base, V lost 8 bases, and 7 bases had no gene match. Germline V gene lookup returns CDR1 ENHRY and CDR2 SYGVKD. This CDR3 spans 14 amino acids. The CDR3 protein is CAIAAGATQETQYF. CDR3 in DNA: TGTGCCATCGCGGCGGGAGCAACCCAAGAGACCCAGTACTTC.

The J gene is TRBJ2-1, the V gene TRBV2; 9 nucleotides line up with TRBD2. After removal of 2 bases from V and 16 bases from J, the junction contained 6 bases not matched to a gene. Germline V gene data show CDR1 as SNHLY and CDR2 as FYNNEI. This CDR3 spans 12 amino acids. This chain's CDR3 is CASSEPGLALFF. The CDR3 coding sequence is TGTGCCAGCAGTGAACCGGGACTAGCTCTTTTCTTC.